This T cell receptor (beta chain) was sequenced for a study of neurological immune-mediated disorders. Germline V lookup: CDR1 SGHDT, CDR2 YYEEEE. The CDR3 has 12 amino acids. Trimming took off 2 bases at V and 4 bases at J, with 3 bases between the two ends. This clonotype was counted many times. The authors produced cDNA by 5'RACE using 10-nucleotide random UMIs. TCRdb analysed the 5' RACE reads with MiXCR anew, one entry per CDR3 protein. The sample consists of about 21,000 distinct CDR3 sequences, around 6.2% of them appearing once. This clonotype was obtained from a man aged 18 to 29 in good health. V and J are TRBV5-6 and TRBJ2-2; D is uncertain. Sequencing was done on a sample of CD8+ T cells from blood. The CDR3 nucleotides read TGTGCCAGCAGCTTCGGCACCGGGGAGCTGTTTTTT. Translation gives CASSFGTGELFF.